This TCR beta chain stems from a study of cytomegalovirus exposure and HLA in healthy donors. Whole-study results and caveats: Beyond CMV serostatus, there was no information to go on about immune exposure. In an earlier analysis, most TCR beta V segments were productive about 90% or about 30% of the time.

As to this clone: Its antigen is not known.

The CDR3 totals 14 residues. Trimming removed 0 bases at V and 0 bases at J, with 8 bases between. Per germline, CDR1 GTSNPN and CDR2 SVGIG (reference sequence). The PCR contained 60 Vbeta and 13 Jbeta primers. Method: immunoSEQ multiplex PCR; TCRdb's copy keeps in-frame clones and lacks some. Of 100,000 to 150,000 clones listed, 81% were seen once; the top ten hold 0.7%. This chain uses TRBV30 with TRBJ1-1; D unclear. The sample consisted of PBMCs. This receptor was taken from a man younger than 30 in good health and CMV-seronegative. The CDR3 sequence: CAWSVPSLNTEAFF. CDR3 nucleotide sequence: TGTGCCTGGAGTGTTCCCAGTCTGAACACTGAAGCTTTCTTT. Filled out from reference TRBV30 and TRBJ1-1, the complete variable domain reads SQTIHQWPATLVQPVGSPLSLECTVEGTSNPNLYWYRQAAGRGLQLLFYSVGIGQISSEVPQNLSASRPQDRQFILSSKKLLLSDSGFYLCAWSVPSLNTEAFFGQGTRLTVV.